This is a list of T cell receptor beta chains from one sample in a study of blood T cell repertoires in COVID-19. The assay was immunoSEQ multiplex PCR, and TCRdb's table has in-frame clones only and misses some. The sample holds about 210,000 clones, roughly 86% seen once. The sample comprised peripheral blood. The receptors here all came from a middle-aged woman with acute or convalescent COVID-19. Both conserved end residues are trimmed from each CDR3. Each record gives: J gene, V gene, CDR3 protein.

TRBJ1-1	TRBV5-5	ASSYGTVNTEAF
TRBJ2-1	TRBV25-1	ASTGISYNEQF
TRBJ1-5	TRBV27	ASSLGQVNQPQH
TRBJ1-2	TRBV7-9	ASSSSGGADGYT
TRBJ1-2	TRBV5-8	ASSSGQWVGSGYT
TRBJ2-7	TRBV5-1	ASSELAVDEQY
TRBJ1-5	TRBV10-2	ASSQGASWH
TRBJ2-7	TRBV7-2	ASSLRTSGGSSYEQY
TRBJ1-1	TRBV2	ASTVNTEAF
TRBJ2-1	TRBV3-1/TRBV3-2	ASSQDLAGANNEQF
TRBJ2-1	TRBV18	ASSPGQGYGEQF
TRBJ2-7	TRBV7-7	ASSKDRGSSYEQY
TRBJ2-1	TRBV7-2	ASSLDRANEQF
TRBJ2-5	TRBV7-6	ASSSPGTGEETQY
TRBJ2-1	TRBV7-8	ASVVAGGSYNEQF